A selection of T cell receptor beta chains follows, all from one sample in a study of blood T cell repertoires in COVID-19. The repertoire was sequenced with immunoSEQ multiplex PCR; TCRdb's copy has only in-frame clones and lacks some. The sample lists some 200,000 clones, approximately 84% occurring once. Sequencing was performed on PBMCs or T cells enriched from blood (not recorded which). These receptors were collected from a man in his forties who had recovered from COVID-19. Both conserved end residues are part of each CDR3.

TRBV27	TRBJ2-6	CASSFRGQGAAGANVLTF
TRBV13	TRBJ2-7	CASSLAGTYEQYF
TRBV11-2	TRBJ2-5	CASSLDGREAGSWETQYF
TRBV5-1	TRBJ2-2	CASSIGSLREELFF
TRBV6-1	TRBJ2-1	CASSEAMGRLAGGPRGNEQFF
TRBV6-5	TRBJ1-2	CASSSYGGIGYGYTF
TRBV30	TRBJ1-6	CAWSTGDRVNSPLHF
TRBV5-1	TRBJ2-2	CASIDGSGGAGELFF
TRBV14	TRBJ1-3	CASSPDRGRPIYF
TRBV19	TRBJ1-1	CASSGDRGNTEAFF
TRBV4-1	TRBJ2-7	CASSQVSGNYEQYF
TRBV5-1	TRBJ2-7	CASRSGTGPYEQYF
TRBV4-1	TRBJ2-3	CASSQAGTATDTQYF
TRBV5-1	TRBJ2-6	CASRPTGLPSGANVLTF
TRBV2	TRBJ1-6	CASSVTGGNSPLHF
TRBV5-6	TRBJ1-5	CASSFGRFNQPQHF
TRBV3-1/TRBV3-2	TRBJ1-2	CASSQSYTGSHGYTF
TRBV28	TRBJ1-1	CATRLLTEAFF
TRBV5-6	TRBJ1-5	CASSNGVSNQPQHF
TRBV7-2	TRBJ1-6	CASSLAGGPQSPLHF
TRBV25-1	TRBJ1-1	CASSPPGQGFRAFF
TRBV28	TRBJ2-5	CASSFRYSETQYF
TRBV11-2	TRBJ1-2	CASSPIRQGWGYGYTF
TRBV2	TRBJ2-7	CASTLSYEQYF
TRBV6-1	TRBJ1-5	CASSERYTGYQPQHF
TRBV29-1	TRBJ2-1	CSVEDLVRGGDNEQFF
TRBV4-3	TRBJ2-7	CASSQDTGGRGAYEQYF
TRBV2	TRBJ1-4	CASSRRRGQGREKLFF
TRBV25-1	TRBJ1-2	CASRGQGGYGYTF
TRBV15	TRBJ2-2	CATSRDLKTGELFF